One sample yielded the 27 T cell receptor beta chains listed below, sequenced in a study of neurological immune-mediated disorders. In TCRdb, the 5' RACE reads were re-called with MiXCR into one record per CDR3 protein. The sample yields about 36,000 distinct CDR3 sequences, under 13% seen once. Source material: PBMCs. Every receptor here comes from a young woman with HTLV-1-associated myelopathy (HAM/TSP).

This clonotype was observed many times. The chain has TRBV12-3 or TRBV12-4 and TRBJ1-2; D is unclear. Trimming shortened V by 7 bases and J by 2 bases, and 14 bases separated the two germline ends. This CDR3 has 14 amino acids. CDR3 DNA sequence: TGTGCCAGCACCCTAGGATGGCGGAACTATGGCTACACCTTC. This translates into CASTLGWRNYGYTF.

This clonotype appeared many times. The V call is TRBV7-9, the J call TRBJ1-1; D is ambiguous. The V gene lost 6 bases and the J gene lost 0 bases, with 11 bases spanning the gap. Germline assignment: CDR1 SEHNR and CDR2 FQNEAQ (reference sequence). The CDR3 has 14 amino acids. As DNA, the CDR3 is TGTGCCAGCAGACCGCGGAACATGAACACTGAAGCTTTCTTT. It translates to CASRPRNMNTEAFF.

This clonotype was counted at least ten times. V and J are TRBV27 and TRBJ2-6; TRBD1 or TRBD2 may be the D gene (5 bases each). Germline loops: CDR1 MNHEY, CDR2 SMNVEV (reference sequence). This CDR3 region has 17 residues. The V and J ends lost 4 bases and 8 bases respectively, with 21 bases between them. The CDR3: CASSSFLDSLGPNVLTF. The CDR3 DNA reads TGTGCCAGCAGTTCCTTCCTCGACAGCTTGGGACCCAACGTCCTGACTTTC.

This clonotype was counted at least ten times. The rearrangement links TRBV18 to TRBJ1-1; D unclear. V lost 3 bases and J 0 bases, leaving 11 bases between the germline ends. The CDR3 totals 15 residues. Germline-derived CDR1 and CDR2 are KGHSH and LQKENI. This chain's CDR3 is CASSPGSPMNTEAFF. The CDR3 DNA reads TGTGCCAGCTCACCGGGGTCCCCGATGAACACTGAAGCTTTCTTT.

This clonotype was counted many times. The chain recombines TRBV7-9 with TRBJ1-3, with 10 positions matching TRBD1. This CDR3 region has 17 residues. CDR1 and CDR2 from the germline V gene are SEHNR and FQNEAQ (reference sequence). J was trimmed by 3 bases and V by 7 bases; bases with no gene match: 12. The CDR3 is CASNTPRQGASGNTIYF. CDR3 in DNA: TGTGCCAGCAACACACCCAGACAGGGGGCAAGTGGAAACACCATATATTTT.

In its sample, this clonotype was seen many times. J is TRBJ1-3 and V is TRBV20-1, with TRBD1 as a possible D gene (5 bases). CDR3 size: 13 residues. The germline CDR1 and CDR2 sequences are DFQATT and SNEGSKA (reference sequence). The germline V and J ends were trimmed by 5 bases and 0 bases, with 8 bases remaining between them. DNA for the CDR3: TGCAGTGCTGGGGCCCGCTCTGGAAACACCATATATTTT. Its protein product is CSAGARSGNTIYF.

This clonotype has ten or more counts. The chain links TRBV5-5 to TRBJ1-5; maybe TRBD1 (5 bases). CDR1 and CDR2 (germline): SGHKS, YYEKEE (reference sequence). This CDR3 contains 15 residues. The V end lost 1 base, the J end lost 4 bases, and 12 bases lay between the germline ends. DNA of the CDR3: TGTGCCAGCAGCTTGTCTCAGGGCGGGAATCAGCCCCAGCATTTT. Amino acid sequence: CASSLSQGGNQPQHF.

About this clonotype: A much bigger clone sits one base away, suggesting this may be a read error. This chain links TRBV21-1 with TRBJ2-2; TRBD1 was called by the table and not checked on the DNA. TRBV21-1 corresponds to a pseudogene. The CDR3 has 18 residues. The CDR3 region has the DNA TGTGCCAGCAGCAAAGTACGTAGGGACAGCCCTTACGCCGGGGAGCTGTTTTTT. Amino acid sequence: CASSKVRRDSPYAGELFF.

The table lists this clonotype with many counts. The rearrangement links TRBV20-1 to TRBJ1-2, with D unclear. Germline CDR1 and CDR2: DFQATT and SNEGSKA (reference sequence). V lost 1 base and J lost 6, with 12 bases in between. The CDR3 spans 13 residues. In DNA form, the CDR3 reads TGCAGTGCTAGAGTTAGGCAGGAAAATGGCTACACCTTC. This translates into CSARVRQENGYTF.

The sample holds many counts of this clonotype. The chain links TRBV6-2 or TRBV6-3 to TRBJ2-7; D gene ambiguous. CDR1 and CDR2 (germline): MNHEY, SVGEGT. The CDR3 consists of 14 residues. V gave up 7 bases and J gave up 0 bases, with 13 bases separating them. The CDR3 sequence is CASTWSFGSYEQYF. The CDR3 nucleotides are TGTGCCAGCACGTGGAGTTTCGGCTCCTACGAGCAGTACTTC.

This clonotype was seen at least ten times. The chain is built from TRBV5-1 and TRBJ2-4, with D possibly called TRBD1 or TRBD2 (5 bases each). The CDR3 is 11 residues long. Germline CDR1 reads SGHRS; CDR2 reads YFSETQ. The V and J ends lost 3 bases and 11 bases respectively, with 9 bases between them. The CDR3: CASSWGTVQYF. Here the CDR3 DNA reads TGCGCCAGCAGCTGGGGGACGGTTCAGTACTTC.

This clonotype was seen more than once but under ten times. This sequence joins TRBV20-1 and TRBJ1-4; possible D gene TRBD1, 6 bases. The CDR3 totals 15 residues. The germline gives CDR1 DFQATT, CDR2 SNEGSKA (reference sequence). Trimming left V 0 bases short and J 6 bases short, with 14 bases between. CDR3 nucleotide sequence: TGCAGTGCTAGAGATTTGGGGGCGGGGGATGAAAAACTGTTTTTT. This codes for CSARDLGAGDEKLFF.

This clonotype was counted many times. This rearrangement joins TRBV27 to TRBJ1-4; D may be TRBD1 (5 bases). The CDR3 extends over 13 amino acids. The V gene's germline CDR1 is MNHEY and CDR2 SMNVEV (reference sequence). V lost 5 bases and J lost 8, with 12 bases in between. In nucleotides, the CDR3 is TGTGCCAGCAGTCTAGGGACTCGGGAAAAACTGTTTTTT. Protein: CASSLGTREKLFF. Full variable domain (rest looked up from reference TRBV27 and TRBJ1-4): EAQVTQNPRYLITVTGKKLTVTCSQNMNHEYMSWYRQDPGLGLRQIYYSMNVEVTDKGDVPEGYKVSRKEKRNFPLILESPSPNQTSLYFCASSLGTREKLFFGSGTQLSVL.

This clonotype has ten or more counts. The CDR3 region has the DNA TGCAGCGTGGAACTAGCGGGGGAGAACACCGGGGAGCTGTTTTTT. As protein: CSVELAGENTGELFF. The chain carries TRBV29-1 and TRBJ2-2; 11 nucleotides line up with TRBD2. V dropped 6 bases and J dropped 1; count of bases not matched to a gene: 4. CDR3 length: 15 residues. CDR1 is SQVTM and CDR2 is ANQGSEA in the germline V gene.

This clonotype was detected many times. The V and J genes are TRBV12-3 or TRBV12-4 and TRBJ1-5, with D uncertain. The CDR3 length is 16 residues. Trimming cost V 4 bases and J 8 bases, with 21 bases left between them. The CDR3 DNA sequence: TGTGCCAGCAGTTCCGGGCCCCTACCCGAAAGCAAGCCCCAGCATTTT. This translates into CASSSGPLPESKPQHF.

This clonotype was counted many times. This chain connects TRBV20-1 to TRBJ1-2; a weak D match, TRBD1 (6 bases). Deletions cut 6 bases from V and 4 bases from J, with 21 bases between. The CDR3 is 15 amino acids. Germline-derived CDR1 and CDR2 are DFQATT and SNEGSKA (reference sequence). The CDR3 region has the DNA TGCAGTGCCGACTCGAAGCAGGGGAAGGGCTATGGCTACACCTTC. Amino acids: CSADSKQGKGYGYTF.

There are many counts of this clonotype. The V call is TRBV5-1, the J call TRBJ2-5; tentatively, D is TRBD1 or TRBD2 (5 bases each). CDR1 and CDR2 (germline): SGHRS, YFSETQ. CDR3 length: 15 residues. Between the trimmed V and J ends, which lost 2 bases and 4 bases, there was a span of 15 bases. The CDR3 here is CASSLSGPRGETQYF. CDR3 DNA sequence: TGCGCCAGCAGCTTATCGGGGCCGAGGGGAGAGACCCAGTACTTC. Full variable domain (missing parts from reference TRBV5-1 and TRBJ2-5): KAGVTQTPRYLIKTRGQQVTLSCSPISGHRSVSWYQQTPGQGLQFLFEYFSETQRNKGNFPGRFSGRQFSNSRSEMNVSTLELGDSALYLCASSLSGPRGETQYFGPGTRLLVL.

In this sample, this clonotype turned up many times. The chain links TRBV5-1 to TRBJ2-7; TRBD1 might be the D (6 bases). CDR1 SGHRS and CDR2 YFSETQ come from the germline V gene. The CDR3 consists of 12 residues. Trimming took off 4 bases at V and 3 bases at J, with 8 bases between the two ends. CDR3 region: CASSQGIYEQYF. CDR3 DNA sequence: TGCGCCAGCAGCCAGGGGATCTACGAGCAGTACTTC. Variable domain in full (rest from reference TRBV5-1 and TRBJ2-7): KAGVTQTPRYLIKTRGQQVTLSCSPISGHRSVSWYQQTPGQGLQFLFEYFSETQRNKGNFPGRFSGRQFSNSRSEMNVSTLELGDSALYLCASSQGIYEQYFGPGTRLTVT.

At least ten counts were recorded for this clonotype. J is TRBJ1-6 and V is TRBV14; D is perhaps TRBD1 (5 bases). Germline V gene sequence: CDR1 SGHDN, CDR2 FVKESK. This CDR3 contains 15 residues. V lost 1 base and J lost 7, with 11 bases in between. The CDR3, as DNA: TGTGCCAGCAGCCAAGTGGGGGGTCGGAATTCACCCCTCCACTTT. Encoded protein: CASSQVGGRNSPLHF. Looking up the rest from reference TRBV14 and TRBJ1-6 gives the full variable domain: EAGVTQFPSHSVIEKGQTVTLRCDPISGHDNLYWYRRVMGKEIKFLLHFVKESKQDESGMPNNRFLAERTGGTYSTLKVQPAELEDSGVYFCASSQVGGRNSPLHFGNGTRLTVT.

This clonotype was observed at least ten times. J is TRBJ2-2 and V is TRBV14; TRBD1 might be the D (5 bases). Trimming removed 4 bases from V and 0 bases from J, with 9 bases in between. There are 15 residues in the CDR3. The germline gives CDR1 SGHDN, CDR2 FVKESK. CDR3 region: CASSPRTTNTGELFF. DNA of the CDR3: TGTGCCAGCAGCCCCCGGACAACGAACACCGGGGAGCTGTTTTTT. Full variable domain (outside the CDR3, taken from reference TRBV14 and TRBJ2-2): EAGVTQFPSHSVIEKGQTVTLRCDPISGHDNLYWYRRVMGKEIKFLLHFVKESKQDESGMPNNRFLAERTGGTYSTLKVQPAELEDSGVYFCASSPRTTNTGELFFGEGSRLTVL.

This clonotype was seen at least ten times. The V gene is TRBV5-1, the J gene TRBJ1-4; D not certain. CDR1 is SGHRS, CDR2 YFSETQ, per germline. The CDR3 is made up of 14 amino acids. The ends were cut back, 4 bases at V and 0 bases at J, with 7 bases in the middle. The CDR3: CASSTEATNEKLFF. The CDR3 coding sequence is TGCGCCAGCAGCACGGAGGCAACTAATGAAAAACTGTTTTTT.

This clonotype was seen ten or more times. The genes are TRBV5-1 and TRBJ2-3, with D hard to call. The CDR3 covers 14 residues. Trimming removed 0 bases from V and 4 bases from J, with 9 bases in between. Germline V gene data show CDR1 as SGHRS and CDR2 as YFSETQ. CDR3: CASSLDPASDTQYF. In nucleotides, the CDR3 is TGCGCCAGCAGCTTGGACCCTGCTTCAGATACGCAGTATTTT.

This clonotype was counted many times. This sequence joins TRBV20-1 and TRBJ1-1, with TRBD1 matching over 7 bases. Trimming cost V 5 bases and J 6 bases; bases outside gene matches: 12. This CDR3 has 14 residues. Germline V lookup: CDR1 DFQATT, CDR2 SNEGSKA (reference sequence). CDR3 sequence reads: CSAGKQGISSEAFF. The CDR3, as DNA: TGCAGTGCTGGTAAACAGGGGATAAGCTCTGAAGCTTTCTTT.

This clonotype has at least ten counts. The genes are TRBV12-3 or TRBV12-4 and TRBJ1-5; 11 nucleotides agree with TRBD1. V gave up 6 bases and J gave up 3 bases; unmatched junction bases: 7. The CDR3 length is 16 residues. The CDR3 loop reads CASSLDRGLINQPQHF. For the CDR3, the DNA is TGTGCCAGCAGCTTGGACAGGGGGCTTATCAATCAGCCCCAGCATTTT.

This clonotype was observed at least ten times. V gene TRBV20-1 combines with J gene TRBJ2-3; 12 bases match TRBD1. Germline trimming cut 5 bases from V and 5 bases from J; bases unmatched to any gene: 5. Germline lookup yields CDR1 DFQATT and CDR2 SNEGSKA (reference sequence). The CDR3 has 14 amino acids. Here the CDR3 reads CSAGDRGREDTQYF. The DNA of the CDR3 is TGCAGTGCTGGGGACAGGGGGCGCGAAGATACGCAGTATTTT.

About this clonotype: A junction end diverges from the germline sequence, so it may reflect a read error. V is TRBV6-5 and J is TRBJ2-4, with D unclear. Germline V gives CDR1 MNHEY, CDR2 SVGAGI. The CDR3 is made up of 17 amino acids. CDR3 nucleotide sequence: TGTGCTAGCAGTTACTCCATAGTTTCCCTAGCCAAAAACATTCAGTACTTC. Its protein product is CASSYSIVSLAKNIQYF.

This clonotype was found many times. The chain uses TRBV20-1 and TRBJ1-5; 10 bases line up with TRBD1. CDR3 size: 14 residues. The V and J ends lost 1 base and 5 bases, in that order; junction bases with no gene match: 2. Germline V CDR1 and CDR2: DFQATT, SNEGSKA (reference sequence). The CDR3 loop reads CSARAGTGDQPQHF. CDR3 bases: TGCAGTGCTAGAGCCGGGACAGGGGATCAGCCCCAGCATTTT.